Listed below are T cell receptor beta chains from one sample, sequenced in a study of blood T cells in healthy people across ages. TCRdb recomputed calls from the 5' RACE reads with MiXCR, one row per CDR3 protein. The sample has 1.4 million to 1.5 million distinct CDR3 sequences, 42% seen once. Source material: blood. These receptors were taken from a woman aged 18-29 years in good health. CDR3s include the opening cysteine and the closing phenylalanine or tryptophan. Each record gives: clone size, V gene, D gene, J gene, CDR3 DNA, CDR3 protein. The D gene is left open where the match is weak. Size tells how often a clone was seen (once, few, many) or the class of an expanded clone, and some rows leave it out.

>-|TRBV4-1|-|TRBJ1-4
TGCGCCAGCAGCCGCCCTGAAGGGGCAGGTGAAAAACTGTTTTTT
CASSRPEGAGEKLFF
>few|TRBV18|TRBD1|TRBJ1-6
TGTGCCAGCTCACCAATGGGACAGGGGATTTCACCCCTCCACTTT
CASSPMGQGISPLHF
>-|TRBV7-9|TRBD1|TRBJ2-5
TGTGCCAGCAGCCAATGGGACAGATACCAAGAGACCCAGTACTTC
CASSQWDRYQETQYF
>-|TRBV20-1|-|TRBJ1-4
TGCAGTGCTAGAGATGCGGGGGGCAGTGAAAAACTGTTTTTT
CSARDAGGSEKLFF
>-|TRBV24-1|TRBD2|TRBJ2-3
TGTGCCACCAGTGAGATAGCGGGAGGGGGTCCAGATACGCAGTATTTT
CATSEIAGGGPDTQYF
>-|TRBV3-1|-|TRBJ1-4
TGTGCCAGCAGCCGGGGAGGTGAAAAACTGTTTTTT
CASSRGGEKLFF
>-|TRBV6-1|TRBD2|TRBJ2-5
TGTGCCAGCAGTGACGTCGGGAGGGAGGGCAAGACCCAGTACTTC
CASSDVGREGKTQYF
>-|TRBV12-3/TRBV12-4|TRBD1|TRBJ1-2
TGTGCCAGCAGTGGCCGGGGGGACAGGCCGGGTATCTATGGCTACACCTTC
CASSGRGDRPGIYGYTF
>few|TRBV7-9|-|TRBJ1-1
TGTGCCAGCAGCTTAAATGGATTTGTGGGGACTGAAGCTTTCTTT
CASSLNGFVGTEAFF
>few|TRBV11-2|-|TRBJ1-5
TGTGCCAGCAGCTTAGTGATGGTAAGGGAGAGCAATCAGCCCCAGCATTTT
CASSLVMVRESNQPQHF
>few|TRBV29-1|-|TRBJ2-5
TGCAGCGTTGAAATTCCCCTCGCCCCCGAGACCCAGTACTTC
CSVEIPLAPETQYF
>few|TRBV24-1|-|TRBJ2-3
TGTGCCACCAGTGATTTGTCGGGGGGCACAGATACGCAGTATTTT
CATSDLSGGTDTQYF
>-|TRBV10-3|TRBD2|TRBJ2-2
TGTGCCATCAGCCCGGGACTAGCGGGCCCCGGGGAGCTGTTTTTT
CAISPGLAGPGELFF
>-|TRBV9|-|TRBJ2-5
TGTGCCAGCAGCGTAGAACTGGCGACCCAGTACTTC
CASSVELATQYF
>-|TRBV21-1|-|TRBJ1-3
TGTGCCAGCAGCTCTACAGGGGGCGCGGGACTTGGAAACACCATATATTTT
CASSSTGGAGLGNTIYF
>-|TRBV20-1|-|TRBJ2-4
TGCAGTGCTAGAGAGAACGACGGCCCGCGACAGGTCAAAAACATTCAGTACTTC
CSARENDGPRQVKNIQYF
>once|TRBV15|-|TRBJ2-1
TGTGCCACCAGCAGAGATGAAAGCGGGTCGCCCTACAATGAGCGGTTCTTC
CATSRDESGSPYNERFF
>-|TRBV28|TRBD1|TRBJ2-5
TGTGCCACCGGGACCCCAGGGGGCGGAGAGACCCAGTACTTC
CATGTPGGGETQYF
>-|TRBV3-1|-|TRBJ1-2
TGTGCCAGCAGCCAAGTAACGAATGGCTGCACCTTC
CASSQVTNGCTF
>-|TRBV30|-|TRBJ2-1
TGTGCCTGGAGGGGCTACAGGGCCAGCTCCTACAATGGGCAGTTCTTC
CAWRGYRASSYNGQFF
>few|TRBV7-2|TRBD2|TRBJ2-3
TGTGCCAGCAGCTTAGTGCGAGCGGGGGGGACTAGCACAGATACGCAGTATTTT
CASSLVRAGGTSTDTQYF
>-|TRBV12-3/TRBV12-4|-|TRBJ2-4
TGTGCCAGCAGGGCAGCTGGTGCGGGGTACATTCAGTACTTC
CASRAAGAGYIQYF
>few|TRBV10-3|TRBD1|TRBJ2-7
TGTGCCATCAGTGAATTTCTGACAGGGACAAATTTTTCCTACGAGCAGTACTTC
CAISEFLTGTNFSYEQYF
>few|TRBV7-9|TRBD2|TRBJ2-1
TGTGCCAGCAGCCTCTTGAGTATGGGGGGGGAGCAGTTCTTC
CASSLLSMGGEQFF
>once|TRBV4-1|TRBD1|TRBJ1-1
TGCGCCAGCAGCCACCATACCGGGACAGGGGGGACTGAAGCTTTCTTT
CASSHHTGTGGTEAFF
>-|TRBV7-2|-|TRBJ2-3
TGTGCCAGCAGCTCCATCAGCACAGATACGCAGTATTTT
CASSSISTDTQYF
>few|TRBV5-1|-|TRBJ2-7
TGCGCCAGCCAGGTGGACTCCAGCTCCTACGAGCAGTACTTC
CASQVDSSSYEQYF
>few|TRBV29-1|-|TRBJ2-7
TGCAGCGTGCAGGGACGTTTGGGAAATGAGCAGTACTTC
CSVQGRLGNEQYF
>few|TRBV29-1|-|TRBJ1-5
TGCAGCGTGGCGGTTAATAGCAATCAGCCCCAGCATTTT
CSVAVNSNQPQHF
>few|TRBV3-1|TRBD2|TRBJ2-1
TGTGCCAGCAGCCAAGGGACTAGCGGGGCGTATAACGCTGAGCAGTTCTTC
CASSQGTSGAYNAEQFF
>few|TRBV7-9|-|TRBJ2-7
TGTGCCAGCAGATTCAGTGGGCACTCCCTCGAGCAGTACTTC
CASRFSGHSLEQYF
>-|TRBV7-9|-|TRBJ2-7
TGTGCCAGCAGCTTATCAGGGATCGGCTACGAGCAGTACTTC
CASSLSGIGYEQYF
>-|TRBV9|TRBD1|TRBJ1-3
TGTGCCAGCAGCGTGGAAATGACAGGGGGAAACACCATATATTTT
CASSVEMTGGNTIYF
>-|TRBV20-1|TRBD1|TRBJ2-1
TGCAGTGCTAGCATATTCGGGACAGGGCTCGATGAGCAGTTCTTC
CSASIFGTGLDEQFF
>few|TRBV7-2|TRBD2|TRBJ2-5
TGTGCCAGCAGCTTTATGACTAGCGGACAAGAGACCCAGTACTTC
CASSFMTSGQETQYF
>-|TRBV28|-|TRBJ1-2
TGTGCCAGCAGTTTACAGACAGGTGGCTACACCTTC
CASSLQTGGYTF
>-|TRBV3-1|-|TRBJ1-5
TGTGCCAGCAGCCAAGGAACCCAGAGTCGGCCCCAGCATTTT
CASSQGTQSRPQHF
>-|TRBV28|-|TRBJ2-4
TGTGCCAGCAGTTTAGGGCAGCCCAAAAACATTCAGTACTTC
CASSLGQPKNIQYF
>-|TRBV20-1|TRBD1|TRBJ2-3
TGCAGTGCAAGGACAGGGAGCACAGATACGCAGTATTTT
CSARTGSTDTQYF
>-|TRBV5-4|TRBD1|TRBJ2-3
TGTGCGTTAACCGGGACAGGGAACGCAGATACGCAGTATTTT
CALTGTGNADTQYF
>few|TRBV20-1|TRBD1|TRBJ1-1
TGCAGTGCTAGAAGGCCGGGACAGAAGAACACTGAAGCTTTCTTT
CSARRPGQKNTEAFF
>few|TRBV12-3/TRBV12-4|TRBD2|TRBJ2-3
TGTGCCAGCAGTGGCGGGACTAGGCAGAGCACAGATACGCAGTATTTT
CASSGGTRQSTDTQYF
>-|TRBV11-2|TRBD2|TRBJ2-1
TGTGCCAGCAGCCTCCTTGGGGGAGCGGGAGGCTACAATGAGCAGTTCTTC
CASSLLGGAGGYNEQFF
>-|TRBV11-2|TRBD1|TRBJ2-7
TGTGCCAGCAGCTCCCCGGGACAGGAGGGGAACGAGCAGTACTTC
CASSSPGQEGNEQYF
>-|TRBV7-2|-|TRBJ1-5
TGTGCCAGCAGCTTGGTGAAGAATCAGCCCCAGCATTTT
CASSLVKNQPQHF
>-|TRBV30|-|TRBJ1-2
TGTGCCTGGACAATACCGACCCTTAACTATGGCTACACCTTC
CAWTIPTLNYGYTF
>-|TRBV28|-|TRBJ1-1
TGTGCCAGCAGTTACAGGTACACTGAAGCTTTCTTT
CASSYRYTEAFF
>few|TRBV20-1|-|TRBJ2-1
TGCAGTGCTAGAGTAGGGATCGGGAGCTCCTACAATGAGCAGTTCTTC
CSARVGIGSSYNEQFF
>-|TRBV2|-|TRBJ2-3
TGTGCCAGCAGTGGCTTAGTCTTCCTTACAGATACGCAGTATTTT
CASSGLVFLTDTQYF
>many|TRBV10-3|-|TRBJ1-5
TGTGCCACTAGGGGGAGCCAGGGCGGGCAGCCCCAGCATTTT
CATRGSQGGQPQHF
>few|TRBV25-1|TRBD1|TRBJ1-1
TGTGCCAGCAGGGGACAGATTGGCACTGAAGCTTTCTTT
CASRGQIGTEAFF
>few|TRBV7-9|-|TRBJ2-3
TGTGCCAGCAGGGACGTTCCGAAAGATACGCAGTATTTT
CASRDVPKDTQYF
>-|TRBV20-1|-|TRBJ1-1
TGCAGTGCCGCGAGGGGCCCGTTGAACACTGAAGCTTTCTTT
CSAARGPLNTEAFF
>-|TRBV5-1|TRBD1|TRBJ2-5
TGCGCCAGCAGCTCCACAGGGGGCTACAATGAGCAGTACTTC
CASSSTGGYNEQYF
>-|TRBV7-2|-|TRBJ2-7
TGTGCCATCGAAGCCCCGGGCCTCGTGGGCTCCTACGGGCAGTACTTC
CAIEAPGLVGSYGQYF
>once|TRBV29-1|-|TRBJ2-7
TGCAGCGTCGCCGAGGGCGCGAGCTCCTGCGAGCAGTACTTC
CSVAEGASSCEQYF
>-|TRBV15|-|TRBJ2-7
TGTGCCACCAGCAGAGAACGGTGGGCCTACGAGCAGTACTTC
CATSRERWAYEQYF
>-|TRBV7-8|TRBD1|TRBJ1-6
TGTGCCAGCAGCGCCGGACAGGGCGTCTATAATTCACCCCTCCACTTT
CASSAGQGVYNSPLHF
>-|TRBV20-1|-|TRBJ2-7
TGCAGTGCTAGAATTTCGCTGGGGGGTTACGAGCAGTACTTC
CSARISLGGYEQYF
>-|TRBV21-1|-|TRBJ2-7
TGTGCCAGCAGGAGGGACGGGGAGCAGTACTTC
CASRRDGEQYF